A selection of T cell receptor beta chains follows, all from one sample in a study of blood T cell repertoires in COVID-19. Some clones are missing from TCRdb's copy, which holds only in-frame ones; the method was immunoSEQ multiplex PCR. The profile covers 70,000 to 85,000 clones, with about four fifths appearing a single time and roughly two fifths taken by the ten largest. Sequencing used peripheral blood. The receptors were sampled from an older man with active or convalescent COVID-19. Each CDR3 is given with its conserved first and last residue. A D gene is named only where the DNA matches it firmly. The size entry is marked missing in some rows and otherwise reads once, few, many or a size class.

v_gene,len,j_gene,d_gene,abundance,CDR3aa,CDR3nt
TRBV7-2,12,TRBJ1-1,-,once,CASSSNNRVFVF,TGTGCCAGCAGCTCCAATAACAGGGTTTTTGTCTTT
TRBV7-9,14,TRBJ1-1,TRBD1,-,CASSRQGVGTEAFF,TGTGCCAGCAGCCGGCAGGGGGTTGGAACTGAAGCTTTCTTT
TRBV28,20,TRBJ2-2,-,-,CASSFRSDKGVIENTGELFF,TGTGCCAGCAGTTTCCGCTCAGACAAAGGGGTCATAGAAAACACCGGGGAGCTGTTTTTT
TRBV6-5,13,TRBJ1-4,TRBD1,-,CATRDRANEKLFF,TGTGCCACCAGGGACAGGGCCAATGAAAAACTGTTTTTT
TRBV19,12,TRBJ2-5,-,-,CASGTPQETQYF,TGTGCCTCGGGAACACCACAAGAGACCCAGTACTTC
TRBV6-5,15,TRBJ2-1,TRBD2,-,CASTYTQGLAWEQFF,TGTGCCAGCACCTACACCCAGGGACTAGCATGGGAGCAGTTCTTC
TRBV6-2/TRBV6-3,16,TRBJ2-2,TRBD1,-,CASSIDRGLNTGELFF,TGTGCCAGCAGCATCGACAGGGGGCTGAACACCGGGGAGCTGTTTTTT
TRBV13,14,TRBJ2-5,TRBD1,-,CASSLGDRVETQYF,TGTGCCAGCAGCTTAGGGGACAGGGTCGAGACCCAGTACTTC
TRBV18,14,TRBJ1-2,TRBD1,-,CASSPGTGGYGYTF,TGTGCCAGCTCACCCGGGACAGGCGGCTATGGCTACACCTTC
TRBV3-1/TRBV3-2,14,TRBJ2-7,TRBD2,once,CASSRPGAGGAMYF,TGTGCCAGCAGCCGGCCCGGGGCGGGGGGAGCTATGTACTTC
TRBV7-9,18,TRBJ1-6,-,once,CASSLEGLRSSYNSPLHF,TGTGCCAGCAGCTTAGAGGGACTTCGGAGCTCCTATAATTCACCCCTCCACTTT
TRBV6-5,13,TRBJ1-2,-,once,CASSLQGHYGYTF,TGTGCCAGCAGCCTACAGGGACACTATGGCTACACCTTC
TRBV7-2,15,TRBJ2-1,TRBD2,few,CASSLPGGSYNEQFF,TGTGCCAGCAGCTTACCTGGCGGGAGTTACAATGAGCAGTTCTTC
TRBV2,14,TRBJ2-5,TRBD1,-,CASSEDRGRETQYF,TGTGCCAGCAGTGAGGACAGGGGGCGAGAGACCCAGTACTTC
TRBV25-1,15,TRBJ2-2,TRBD1,-,CASSEARGRTGELFF,TGTGCCAGCAGTGAGGCCAGGGGGCGAACCGGGGAGCTGTTTTTT
TRBV2,15,TRBJ1-2,-,once,CASSGAGAGVYGYTF,TGTGCCAGCAGTGGCGCGGGCGCAGGGGTCTATGGCTACACCTTC
TRBV7-2,14,TRBJ1-1,-,-,CASSPGTTATEAFF,TGTGCCAGCAGCCCCGGGACAACAGCCACTGAAGCTTTCTTT
TRBV19,13,TRBJ1-2,TRBD1,once,CASSAQGEFGYTF,TGTGCCAGTTCTGCACAGGGGGAGTTTGGCTACACCTTC
TRBV18,13,TRBJ1-1,-,-,CASSPREGAEAFF,TGTGCCAGCTCACCACGGGAAGGGGCTGAAGCTTTCTTT
TRBV13,17,TRBJ2-5,TRBD2,-,CASSPAGLAGFRETQYF,TGTGCCAGCAGCCCGGCAGGACTAGCGGGCTTCCGAGAGACCCAGTACTTC
TRBV30,15,TRBJ1-2,-,-,CAWRRSGYGSYGYTF,TGTGCCTGGAGACGATCGGGTTACGGAAGCTATGGCTACACCTTC
TRBV5-1,16,TRBJ1-6,TRBD1,-,CASTSGQRPDNSPLHF,TGCGCCAGCACCTCGGGACAGCGCCCTGATAATTCACCCCTCCACTTT
TRBV28,17,TRBJ2-3,TRBD2,-,CASSSLAGGVSTDTQYF,TGTGCCAGCAGTTCACTAGCGGGAGGTGTAAGCACAGATACGCAGTATTTT
TRBV2,16,TRBJ2-2,-,-,CASSEAWDKNTGELFF,TGTGCCAGCAGTGAAGCCTGGGACAAGAACACCGGGGAGCTGTTTTTT
TRBV7-2,12,TRBJ1-4,-,-,CASSRPGEKLFF,TGTGCCAGCAGCCGTCCAGGTGAAAAACTGTTTTTT
TRBV6-6,15,TRBJ2-1,-,-,CASSYQRSLSNEQFF,TGTGCCAGCAGTTATCAAAGATCGCTATCCAATGAGCAGTTCTTC